The source of this T cell receptor beta chain is a study of control samples from healthy donors and cancer patients. Profiled with immunoSEQ multiplex PCR; TCRdb holds only in-frame clones, not every one. The sample consists of 170,000 or so clones, 90% to 95% of them appearing once. This sequence was found in a man aged 18-30 years in good health. Sequencing used blood.

The CDR3 region is CASSLNARGMPETQYF. Written as DNA, the CDR3 is TGTGCCAGCAGCTTGAATGCACGGGGAATGCCAGAGACCCAGTACTTC. J is TRBJ2-5 and V is TRBV5-4; D possibly corresponds to TRBD2 (5 bases). V was pared by 1 base and J by 4 bases, with 17 bases between. The CDR3 has 16 residues. Germline V lookup: CDR1 SGHNT, CDR2 YYREEE (reference sequence).